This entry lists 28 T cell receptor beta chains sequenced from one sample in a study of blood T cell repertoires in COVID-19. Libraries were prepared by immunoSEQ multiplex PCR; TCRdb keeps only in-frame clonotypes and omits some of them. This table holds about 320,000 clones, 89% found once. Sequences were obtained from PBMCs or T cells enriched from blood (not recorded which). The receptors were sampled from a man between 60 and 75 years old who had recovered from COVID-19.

CDR3 amino acids: CASSHGLAGQFF. The CDR3 nucleotides are TGTGCCAGCAGCCACGGACTAGCGGGACAGTTCTTC. V usage is TRBV14 and J usage is TRBJ2-1; 12 bases line up with TRBD2. Per germline, CDR1 SGHDN and CDR2 FVKESK. The CDR3 sequence is 12 residues long. V lost 3 bases, J lost 13 bases, and 1 base stayed unmatched.

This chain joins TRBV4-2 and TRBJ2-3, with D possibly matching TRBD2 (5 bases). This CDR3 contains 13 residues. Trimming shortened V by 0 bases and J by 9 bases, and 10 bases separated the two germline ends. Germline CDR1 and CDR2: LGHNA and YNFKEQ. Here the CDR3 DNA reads TGTGCCAGCAGCCAAGATCTGGAGCGGACGCAGTATTTT. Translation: CASSQDLERTQYF.

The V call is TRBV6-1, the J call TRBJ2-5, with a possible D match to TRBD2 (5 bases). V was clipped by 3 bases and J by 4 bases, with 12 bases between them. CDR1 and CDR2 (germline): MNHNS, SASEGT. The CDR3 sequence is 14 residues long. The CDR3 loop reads CASSDSGWGETQYF. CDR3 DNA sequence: TGTGCCAGCAGTGATTCGGGATGGGGAGAGACCCAGTACTTC.

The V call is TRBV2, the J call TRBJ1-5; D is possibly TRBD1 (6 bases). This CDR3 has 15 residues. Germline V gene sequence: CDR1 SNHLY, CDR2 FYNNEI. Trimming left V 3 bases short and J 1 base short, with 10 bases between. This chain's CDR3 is CASSERRGSNQPQHF. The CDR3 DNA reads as TGTGCCAGCAGTGAGAGAAGGGGGAGCAATCAGCCCCAGCATTTT. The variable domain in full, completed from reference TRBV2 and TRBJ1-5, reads EPEVTQTPSHQVTQMGQEVILRCVPISNHLYFYWYRQILGQKVEFLVSFYNNEISEKSEIFDDQFSVERPDGSNFTLKIRSTKLEDSAMYFCASSERRGSNQPQHFGDGTRLSIL.

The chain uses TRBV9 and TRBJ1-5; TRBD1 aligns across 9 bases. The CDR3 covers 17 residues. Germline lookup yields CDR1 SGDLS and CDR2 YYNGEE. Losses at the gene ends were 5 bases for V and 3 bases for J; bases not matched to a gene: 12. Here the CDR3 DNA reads TGTGCCAGCAGTGATGATTCCGGGACAGGGTTCAATCAGCCCCAGCATTTT. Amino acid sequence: CASSDDSGTGFNQPQHF.

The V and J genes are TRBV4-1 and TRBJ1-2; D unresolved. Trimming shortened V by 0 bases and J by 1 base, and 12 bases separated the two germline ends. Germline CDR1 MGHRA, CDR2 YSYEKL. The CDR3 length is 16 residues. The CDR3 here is CASSQDGGSYNYGYTF. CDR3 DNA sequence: TGCGCCAGCAGCCAAGATGGCGGATCCTATAACTATGGCTACACCTTC.

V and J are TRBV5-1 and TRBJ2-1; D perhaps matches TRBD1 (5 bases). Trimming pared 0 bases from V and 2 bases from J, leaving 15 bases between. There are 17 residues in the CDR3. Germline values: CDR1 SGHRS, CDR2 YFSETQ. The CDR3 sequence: CASSLAQGRTPYNEQFF. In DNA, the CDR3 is TGCGCCAGCAGCTTGGCCCAGGGCAGAACCCCCTACAATGAGCAGTTCTTC.

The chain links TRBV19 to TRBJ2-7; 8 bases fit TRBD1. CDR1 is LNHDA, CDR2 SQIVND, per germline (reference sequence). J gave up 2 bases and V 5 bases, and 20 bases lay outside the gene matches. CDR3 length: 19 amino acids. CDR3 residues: CASSYALDRDHRSPYEQYF. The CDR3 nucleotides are TGTGCCAGTAGTTATGCGTTGGACAGGGACCACCGTAGCCCCTACGAGCAGTACTTC.

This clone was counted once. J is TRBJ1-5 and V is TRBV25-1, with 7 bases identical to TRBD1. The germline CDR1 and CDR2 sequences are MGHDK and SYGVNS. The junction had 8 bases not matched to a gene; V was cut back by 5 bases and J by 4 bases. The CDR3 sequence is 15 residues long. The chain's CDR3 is CASSPGTALNQPQHF. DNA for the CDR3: TGTGCCAGCAGTCCCGGGACAGCGCTTAATCAGCCCCAGCATTTT. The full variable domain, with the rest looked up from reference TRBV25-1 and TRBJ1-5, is EADIYQTPRYLVIGTGKKITLECSQTMGHDKMYWYQQDPGMELHLIHYSYGVNSTEKGDLSSESTVSRIRTEHFPLTLESARPSHTSQYLCASSPGTALNQPQHFGDGTRLSIL.

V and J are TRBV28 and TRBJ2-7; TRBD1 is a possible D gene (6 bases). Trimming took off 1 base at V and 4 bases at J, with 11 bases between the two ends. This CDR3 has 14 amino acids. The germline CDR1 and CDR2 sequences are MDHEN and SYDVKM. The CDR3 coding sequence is TGTGCCAGCAGTTTATTTACAGGGTCGTACGAGCAGTACTTC. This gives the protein CASSLFTGSYEQYF. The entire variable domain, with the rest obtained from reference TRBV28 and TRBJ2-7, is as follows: DVKVTQSSRYLVKRTGEKVFLECVQDMDHENMFWYRQDPGLGLRLIYFSYDVKMKEKGDIPEGYSVSREKKERFSLILESASTNQTSMYLCASSLFTGSYEQYFGPGTRLTVT.

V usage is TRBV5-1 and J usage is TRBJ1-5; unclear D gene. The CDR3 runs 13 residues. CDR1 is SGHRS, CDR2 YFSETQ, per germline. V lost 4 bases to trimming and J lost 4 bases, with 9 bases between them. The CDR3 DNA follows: TGCGCCAGCAGCATTGACATGAATCAGCCCCAGCATTTT. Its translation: CASSIDMNQPQHF.

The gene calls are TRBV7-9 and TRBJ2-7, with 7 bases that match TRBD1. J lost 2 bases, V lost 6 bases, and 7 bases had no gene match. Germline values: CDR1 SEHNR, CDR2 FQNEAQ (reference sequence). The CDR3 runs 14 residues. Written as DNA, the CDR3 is TGTGCCAGCAGTTATCCCGGGACAGCCTACGAGCAGTACTTC. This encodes CASSYPGTAYEQYF. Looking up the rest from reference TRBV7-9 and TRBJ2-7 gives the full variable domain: DTGVSQNPRHKITKRGQNVTFRCDPISEHNRLYWYRQTLGQGPEFLTYFQNEAQLEKSRLLSDRFSAERPKGSFSTLEIQRTEQGDSAMYLCASSYPGTAYEQYFGPGTRLTVT.

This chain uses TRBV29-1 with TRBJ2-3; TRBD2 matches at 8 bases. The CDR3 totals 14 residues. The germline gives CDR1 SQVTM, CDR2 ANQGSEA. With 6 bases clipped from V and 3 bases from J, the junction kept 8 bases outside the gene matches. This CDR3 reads CSVRPGLETDTQYF. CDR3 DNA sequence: TGCAGCGTCCGACCGGGACTAGAGACAGATACGCAGTATTTT.

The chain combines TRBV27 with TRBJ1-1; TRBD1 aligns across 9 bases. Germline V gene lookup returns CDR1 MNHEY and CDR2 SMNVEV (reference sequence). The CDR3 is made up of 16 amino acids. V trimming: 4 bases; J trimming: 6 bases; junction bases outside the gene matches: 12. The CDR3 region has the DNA TGTGCCAGCAGTTCGGTCGGGACAGGGTATTTTTCTGAAGCTTTCTTT. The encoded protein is CASSSVGTGYFSEAFF.

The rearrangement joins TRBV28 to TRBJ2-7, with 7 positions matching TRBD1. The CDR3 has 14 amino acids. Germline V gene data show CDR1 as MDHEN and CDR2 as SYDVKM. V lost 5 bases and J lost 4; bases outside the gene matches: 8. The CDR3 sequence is CASSISGQMYEQYF. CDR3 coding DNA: TGTGCCAGCAGTATCTCGGGACAGATGTACGAGCAGTACTTC.

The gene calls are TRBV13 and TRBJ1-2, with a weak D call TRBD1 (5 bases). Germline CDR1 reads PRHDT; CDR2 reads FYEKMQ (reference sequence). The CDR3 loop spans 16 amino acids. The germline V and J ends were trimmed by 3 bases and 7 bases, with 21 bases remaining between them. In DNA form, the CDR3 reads TGTGCCAGCAGCTTCGGGGACGGGAGAGGCTTTGCTGGCTACACCTTC. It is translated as CASSFGDGRGFAGYTF. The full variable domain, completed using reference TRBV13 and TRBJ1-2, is AAGVIQSPRHLIKEKRETATLKCYPIPRHDTVYWYQQGPGQDPQFLISFYEKMQSDKGSIPDRFSAQQFSDYHSELNMSSLELGDSALYFCASSFGDGRGFAGYTFGSGTRLTVV.

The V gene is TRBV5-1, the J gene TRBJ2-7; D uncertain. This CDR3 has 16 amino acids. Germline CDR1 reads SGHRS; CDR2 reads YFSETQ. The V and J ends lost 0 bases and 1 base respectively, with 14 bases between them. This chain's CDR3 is CASSLVAEKASYEQYF. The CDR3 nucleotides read TGCGCCAGCAGCTTGGTCGCGGAAAAGGCTTCCTACGAGCAGTACTTC.

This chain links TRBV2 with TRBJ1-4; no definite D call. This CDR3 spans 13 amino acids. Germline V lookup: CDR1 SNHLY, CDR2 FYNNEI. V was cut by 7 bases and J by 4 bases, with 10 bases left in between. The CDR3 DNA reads TGTGCCAGCACGAGAGGCCTTAATGAAAAACTGTTTTTT. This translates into CASTRGLNEKLFF.

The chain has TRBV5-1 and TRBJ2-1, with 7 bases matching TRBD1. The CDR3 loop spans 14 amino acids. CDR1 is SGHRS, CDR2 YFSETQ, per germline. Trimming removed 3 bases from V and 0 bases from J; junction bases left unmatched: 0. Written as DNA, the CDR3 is TGCGCCAGCAGCTGGGACAGCTCCTACAATGAGCAGTTCTTC. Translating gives CASSWDSSYNEQFF.

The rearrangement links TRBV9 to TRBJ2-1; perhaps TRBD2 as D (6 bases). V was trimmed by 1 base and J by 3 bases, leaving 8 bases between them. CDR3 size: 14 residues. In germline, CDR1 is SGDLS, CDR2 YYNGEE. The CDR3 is CASSVRRDYNEQFF. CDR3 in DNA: TGTGCCAGCAGCGTACGGCGGGACTACAATGAGCAGTTCTTC.

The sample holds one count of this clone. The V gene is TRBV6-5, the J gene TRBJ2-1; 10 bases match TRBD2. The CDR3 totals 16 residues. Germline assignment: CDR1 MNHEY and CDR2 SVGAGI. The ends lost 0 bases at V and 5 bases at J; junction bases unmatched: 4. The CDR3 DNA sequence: TGTGCCAGCAGTTACTCTGGCCTAGCGGGAGACAATGAGCAGTTCTTC. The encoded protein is CASSYSGLAGDNEQFF.

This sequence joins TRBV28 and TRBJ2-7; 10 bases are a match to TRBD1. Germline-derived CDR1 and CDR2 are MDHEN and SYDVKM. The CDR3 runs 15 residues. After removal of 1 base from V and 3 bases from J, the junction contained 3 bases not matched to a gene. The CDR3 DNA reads TGTGCCAGCAGTTTATCGACAGGGGGCCACTACGAGCAGTACTTC. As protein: CASSLSTGGHYEQYF.

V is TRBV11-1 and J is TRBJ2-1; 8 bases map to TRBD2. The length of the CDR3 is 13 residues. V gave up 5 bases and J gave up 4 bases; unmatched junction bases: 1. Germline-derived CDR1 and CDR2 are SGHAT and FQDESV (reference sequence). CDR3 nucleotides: TGTGCCAGCAGCGGGACTAGGTACAATGAGCAGTTCTTC. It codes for CASSGTRYNEQFF.

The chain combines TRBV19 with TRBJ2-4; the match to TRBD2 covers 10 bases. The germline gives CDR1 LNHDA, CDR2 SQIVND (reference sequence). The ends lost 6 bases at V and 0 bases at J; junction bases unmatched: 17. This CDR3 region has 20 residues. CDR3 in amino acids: CASRDTGAGTSALAKNIQYF. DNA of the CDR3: TGTGCCAGTAGAGATACAGGGGCCGGGACTAGCGCACTAGCCAAAAACATTCAGTACTTC.

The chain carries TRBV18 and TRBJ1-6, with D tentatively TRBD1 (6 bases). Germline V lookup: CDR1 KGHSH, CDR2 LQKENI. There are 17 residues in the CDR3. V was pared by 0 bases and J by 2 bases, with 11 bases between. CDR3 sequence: CASSPPNRDTYNSPLHF. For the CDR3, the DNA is TGTGCCAGCTCACCACCGAACAGGGACACCTATAATTCACCCCTCCACTTT.

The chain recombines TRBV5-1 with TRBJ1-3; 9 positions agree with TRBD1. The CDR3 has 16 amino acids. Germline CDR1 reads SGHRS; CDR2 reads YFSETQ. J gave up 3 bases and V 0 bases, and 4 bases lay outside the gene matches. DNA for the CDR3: TGCGCCAGCAGCTTGGCCGGGACAGGGATTGGAAACACCATATATTTT. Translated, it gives CASSLAGTGIGNTIYF.

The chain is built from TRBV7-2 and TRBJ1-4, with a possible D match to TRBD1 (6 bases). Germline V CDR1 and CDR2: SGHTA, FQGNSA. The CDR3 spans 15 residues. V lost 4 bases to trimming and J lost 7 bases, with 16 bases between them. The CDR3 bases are TGTGCCAGCAGCTCACACAGGGCCTCCGGTGAAAAACTGTTTTTT. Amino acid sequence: CASSSHRASGEKLFF.

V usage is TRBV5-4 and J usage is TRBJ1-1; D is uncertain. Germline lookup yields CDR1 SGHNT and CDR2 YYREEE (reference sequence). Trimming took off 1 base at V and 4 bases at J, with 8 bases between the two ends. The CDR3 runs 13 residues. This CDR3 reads CASSLTHLTEAFF. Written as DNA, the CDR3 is TGTGCCAGCAGCTTGACACACCTCACTGAAGCTTTCTTT.